The 27 T cell receptor beta chains below come from one sample, sequenced in a study of identical twins. TCRdb re-analysed the 5' RACE reads in MiXCR, keeping a single row per CDR3 protein. The sample lists around 160,000 distinct CDR3 sequences; under 4.5% were seen once. Material: memory T cells sorted from blood. Receptor source: a man in his late teens or twenties in good health.

In this sample, this clonotype turned up many times. This rearrangement joins TRBV10-3 to TRBJ2-5; D is perhaps TRBD1 (6 bases). Trimming took 10 bases from V and 2 from J, leaving 14 bases between them. Germline-derived CDR1 and CDR2 are ENHRY and SYGVKD. The CDR3 length is 13 residues. This CDR3 reads CATSRTVQETQYF. CDR3 nucleotides: TGTGCCACCTCCCGGACAGTGCAAGAGACCCAGTACTTC.

There are many counts of this clonotype. This CDR3 reads CASSLAGGVKRTDTQYF. For the CDR3, the DNA is TGTGCCAGCAGCTTGGCCGGGGGGGTCAAACGCACAGATACGCAGTATTTT. The rearrangement links TRBV5-5 to TRBJ2-3; TRBD2 aligns across 8 bases. The CDR3 covers 17 residues. The junction had 7 bases not matched to a gene; V was cut back by 0 bases and J by 1 base. Germline CDR1 and CDR2: SGHKS and YYEKEE (reference sequence).

Ten or more counts support this clonotype. The V gene is TRBV5-1, the J gene TRBJ1-6, with a tentative D call TRBD1 (6 bases). Trimming pared 0 bases from V and 13 bases from J, leaving 11 bases between. The CDR3 consists of 13 residues. The germline gives CDR1 SGHRS, CDR2 YFSETQ. CDR3 nucleotides: TGCGCCAGCAGCTTGGATCAGGGGCGGCCCCTCCACTTT. Its translation: CASSLDQGRPLHF.

Many counts were recorded for this clonotype. The chain recombines TRBV14 with TRBJ2-3; a possible D gene is TRBD1 (5 bases). CDR1 and CDR2 from the germline V gene are SGHDN and FVKESK. Trimming removed 2 bases from V and 4 bases from J, with 13 bases in between. The CDR3 spans 15 residues. Here the CDR3 DNA reads TGTGCCAGCAGCCAAAGGACCCCAGGGTCAGATACGCAGTATTTT. Amino acids: CASSQRTPGSDTQYF.

This clonotype was counted at least ten times. The V call is TRBV30, the J call TRBJ2-3; D tentatively reads TRBD1 or TRBD2 (6 bases each). Trimming removed 8 bases at V and 4 bases at J, with 10 bases between. This CDR3 contains 11 residues. The germline V gene has CDR1 GTSNPN and CDR2 SVGIG (reference sequence). In DNA, the CDR3 is TGTGCCGGGGGGCACTCAGATACGCAGTATTTT. Residues: CAGGHSDTQYF.

This clonotype was seen ten or more times. This chain links TRBV10-3 with TRBJ2-6; a possible D gene is TRBD1 (6 bases). Looked up from germline, CDR1 is ENHRY and CDR2 is SYGVKD. Trimming pared 6 bases from V and 0 bases from J, leaving 9 bases between. The CDR3 contains 15 residues. The CDR3 DNA reads TGTGCCATCAGAGGGACAAACTCTGGGGCCAACGTCCTGACTTTC. It translates to CAIRGTNSGANVLTF.

This clonotype has at least ten counts. The genes are TRBV5-8 and TRBJ2-1; 10 nucleotides agree with TRBD2. The CDR3 covers 16 residues. Germline CDR1 reads SGHTS; CDR2 reads YDEGEE. V shed 0 bases, J shed 8 bases, and the junction held 8 bases outside the gene matches. CDR3 in DNA: TGTGCCAGCAGCTTGGGTCTCCTAGCGGGAGTCGATGAGCAGTTCTTC. Protein product: CASSLGLLAGVDEQFF.

This clonotype was picked up many times. The V call is TRBV6-2 or TRBV6-3, the J call TRBJ2-7; 10 bases match TRBD1. After removal of 5 bases from V and 6 bases from J, the junction contained 4 bases not matched to a gene. The germline V gene has CDR1 MNHEY and CDR2 SVGEGT. CDR3 length: 13 amino acids. CDR3 in amino acids: CASSNRDRGEQYV. The CDR3 nucleotides are TGTGCCAGCAGTAACCGGGACAGGGGCGAGCAGTACGTC.

This clonotype was counted many times. The J gene is TRBJ1-6, the V gene TRBV7-2, with D unclear. Trimming shortened V by 2 bases and J by 10 bases, and 9 bases separated the two germline ends. CDR1 and CDR2 (germline): SGHTA, FQGNSA. There are 13 residues in the CDR3. The CDR3 DNA reads as TGTGCCAGCAGCTTACCGCCGGGATCACCCCTCCACTTT. It encodes CASSLPPGSPLHF. The full variable domain, in which reference TRBV7-2 and TRBJ1-6 provide the parts outside the CDR3, is GAGVSQSPSNKVTEKGKDVELRCDPISGHTALYWYRQSLGQGLEFLIYFQGNSAPDKSGLPSDRFSAERTGGSVSTLTIQRTQQEDSAVYLCASSLPPGSPLHFGNGTRLTVT.

This clonotype showed up many times. The J gene is TRBJ2-3, the V gene TRBV4-3, with 12 nucleotides matching TRBD1. The ends lost 0 bases at V and 1 base at J; junction bases unmatched: 5. The CDR3 length is 18 residues. CDR1 is LGHNA, CDR2 YSLEER, per germline. The CDR3 DNA follows: TGCGCCAGCAGCCAAGATGGGACAGGGGGCCCTCGCACAGATACGCAGTATTTT. Encoded protein: CASSQDGTGGPRTDTQYF.

The sample holds many counts of this clonotype. This sequence joins TRBV27 and TRBJ2-7; tentative D call: TRBD2 (7 bases). The CDR3 is made up of 15 amino acids. V lost 6 bases to trimming and J lost 5 bases, with 20 bases between them. Germline V lookup: CDR1 MNHEY, CDR2 SMNVEV (reference sequence). The DNA for the CDR3 is TGTGCCAGCAGACCACGGGGGGCCCCTTCCCACGAGCAGTACGTC. Protein: CASRPRGAPSHEQYV.

V usage is TRBV18 and J usage is TRBJ2-4, with 7 bases aligning to TRBD1. The junction had 8 bases not matched to a gene; V was cut back by 2 bases and J by 1 base. The CDR3 is 17 amino acids. Germline V gene data show CDR1 as KGHSH and CDR2 as LQKENI. The CDR3, as DNA: TGTGCCAGCTCACCAGGGACAGCCTGGGAGGCCAAAAACATTCAGTACTTC. Translated: CASSPGTAWEAKNIQYF.

In this sample, this clonotype turned up many times. CDR3 sequence reads: CASSPPGRGADTQYF. The CDR3 DNA sequence: TGTGCCAGCAGCCCCCCCGGGAGGGGGGCAGATACGCAGTATTTT. This chain joins TRBV3-1 and TRBJ2-3; the match to TRBD2 covers 8 bases. The CDR3 length is 15 residues. CDR1 is LGHDT, CDR2 YNNKEL, per germline (reference sequence). The V gene end was trimmed by 4 bases and the J gene end by 4 bases; junction bases not matched to a gene: 7.

This clonotype was recorded at least ten times. V gene TRBV19 combines with J gene TRBJ1-1; possible D gene TRBD1, 6 bases. Germline V gene sequence: CDR1 LNHDA, CDR2 SQIVND (reference sequence). This CDR3 region has 15 residues. V lost 0 bases, J lost 3 bases, and 11 bases lay in between. CDR3 region: CASSIDGTLYTEAFF. CDR3 sequence (DNA): TGTGCCAGTAGTATAGATGGGACATTATACACTGAAGCTTTCTTT.

This clonotype was seen repeatedly, ten times or more. The CDR3 bases are TGTGCCAGCAGCCCTACTAGCGGGAGAAACGTTGAGCAGTTCTTC. It yields the protein CASSPTSGRNVEQFF. The V gene is TRBV12-3 or TRBV12-4, the J gene TRBJ2-1; 11 nucleotides line up with TRBD2. The CDR3 consists of 15 residues. J gave up 9 bases and V 6 bases, and 10 bases lay outside the gene matches.

This chain joins TRBV19 and TRBJ2-6; D possibly uses TRBD1 or TRBD2 (5 bases each). This CDR3 has 14 residues. CDR1 is LNHDA and CDR2 is SQIVND in the germline V gene (reference sequence). The V end was cut by 5 bases, the J end by 3 bases, with 8 bases between. The CDR3 here is CASSGGFGANVLTF. For the CDR3, the DNA is TGTGCCAGTAGTGGGGGTTTTGGGGCCAACGTCCTGACTTTC.

This clonotype was recorded at least ten times. The V gene is TRBV2, the J gene TRBJ1-6; D might be TRBD1 (5 bases). The ends were cut back, 5 bases at V and 10 bases at J, with 21 bases in the middle. The CDR3 length is 16 residues. CDR1 and CDR2 from the germline V gene are SNHLY and FYNNEI. The CDR3 DNA reads as TGTGCCAGCAGTCAGGACCCTATAGGGGCTGGGTCACCCCTCCACTTT. Protein: CASSQDPIGAGSPLHF.

This clonotype was counted at least ten times. The chain is built from TRBV28 and TRBJ2-6, with D maybe TRBD1 (6 bases). The ends were cut back, 9 bases at V and 0 bases at J, with 18 bases in the middle. The CDR3 totals 17 residues. The germline CDR1 and CDR2 sequences are MDHEN and SYDVKM. The chain's CDR3 is CASTRGMWDSGANVLTF. The CDR3, as DNA: TGTGCCAGTACCAGGGGAATGTGGGACTCTGGGGCCAACGTCCTGACTTTC.

This clonotype was detected ten times or more. V usage is TRBV27 and J usage is TRBJ1-5, with D unclear. The CDR3 length is 13 residues. V gave up 0 bases and J gave up 6 bases, with 6 bases separating them. Germline V CDR1 and CDR2: MNHEY, SMNVEV (reference sequence). The chain's CDR3 is CASSLSPSQPQHF. CDR3 nucleotide sequence: TGTGCCAGCAGTTTATCTCCCTCTCAGCCCCAGCATTTT.

The sample holds many counts of this clonotype. The chain recombines TRBV7-2 with TRBJ2-1, with 8 nucleotides matching TRBD2. Per the germline V gene, CDR1 is SGHTA and CDR2 is FQGNSA. This CDR3 has 14 residues. Trimming removed 3 bases from V and 8 bases from J; junction bases left unmatched: 6. Written as DNA, the CDR3 is TGTGCCAGCAGCTTTTCAGCGGGAGTCTATGAGCAGTTCTTC. The encoded protein is CASSFSAGVYEQFF. The full variable domain, in which reference TRBV7-2 and TRBJ2-1 provide the parts outside the CDR3, is GAGVSQSPSNKVTEKGKDVELRCDPISGHTALYWYRQSLGQGLEFLIYFQGNSAPDKSGLPSDRFSAERTGGSVSTLTIQRTQQEDSAVYLCASSFSAGVYEQFFGPGTRLTVL.

This clonotype was counted ten times or more. The chain joins TRBV10-3 to TRBJ2-3, with 8 bases identical to TRBD2. This CDR3 contains 13 residues. CDR1 is ENHRY and CDR2 is SYGVKD in the germline V gene. The V and J ends lost 11 bases and 3 bases, in that order; junction bases with no gene match: 7. CDR3 amino acids: CASKAGETDTQYF. The CDR3 DNA follows: TGTGCCTCAAAAGCGGGAGAGACAGATACGCAGTATTTT.

The chain is built from TRBV29-1 and TRBJ2-2; D may be TRBD2 (7 bases). The germline gives CDR1 SQVTM, CDR2 ANQGSEA. The CDR3 is 14 amino acids. Trimming removed 8 bases at V and 5 bases at J, with 18 bases between. This CDR3 reads CSYKGGDGTGELFF. CDR3 nucleotide sequence: TGCAGCTATAAAGGGGGGGACGGAACCGGGGAGCTGTTTTTT.

This clonotype was picked up many times. In nucleotides, the CDR3 is TGTGCCAGCAGCTTACGGGGACAGATCAATGAGCAGTTCTTC. Translation: CASSLRGQINEQFF. V gene TRBV11-1 combines with J gene TRBJ2-1; 7 bases map to TRBD1. Germline CDR1 SGHAT, CDR2 FQDESV (reference sequence). CDR3 length equals 14 residues. Losses at the gene ends were 2 bases for V and 6 bases for J; bases not matched to a gene: 4.

The chain links TRBV2 to TRBJ2-7, with D perhaps matching TRBD2 (5 bases). The germline CDR1 and CDR2 sequences are SNHLY and FYNNEI. Trimming stripped 7 bases from V and 6 bases from J, with 16 bases between. The CDR3 contains 13 residues. CDR3 region: CASMLASLGEQYF. Here the CDR3 DNA reads TGTGCCAGCATGTTGGCTAGCCTCGGCGAGCAGTACTTC.

This clonotype showed up many times. The CDR3 sequence: CASSLLVSAADTQYF. The CDR3 DNA follows: TGTGCCAGCAGCTTATTGGTATCGGCAGCAGATACGCAGTATTTT. This rearrangement joins TRBV11-2 to TRBJ2-3; D is uncertain. V lost 2 bases, J lost 4 bases, and 13 bases lay in between. CDR1 and CDR2 (germline): SGHAT, FQNNGV. CDR3 length: 15 residues.

At least ten counts were recorded for this clonotype. The rearrangement uses TRBV20-1 and TRBJ2-3; D remains ambiguous. This CDR3 contains 14 residues. The germline V and J ends were trimmed by 1 base and 3 bases, with 11 bases remaining between them. Germline V CDR1 and CDR2: DFQATT, SNEGSKA (reference sequence). CDR3 region: CSARGLPWTDTQYF. The CDR3 DNA reads TGCAGTGCTAGAGGTCTACCCTGGACAGATACGCAGTATTTT.

The table lists this clonotype with many counts. The rearrangement joins TRBV12-3 or TRBV12-4 to TRBJ1-3; 8 bases line up with TRBD1. This CDR3 has 15 amino acids. J gave up 6 bases and V 6 bases, and 10 bases lay outside the gene matches. CDR3 DNA: TGTGCCAGCAGCTTACTCGGACAGGGAGAAAACACCATATATTTT. Its protein is CASSLLGQGENTIYF.